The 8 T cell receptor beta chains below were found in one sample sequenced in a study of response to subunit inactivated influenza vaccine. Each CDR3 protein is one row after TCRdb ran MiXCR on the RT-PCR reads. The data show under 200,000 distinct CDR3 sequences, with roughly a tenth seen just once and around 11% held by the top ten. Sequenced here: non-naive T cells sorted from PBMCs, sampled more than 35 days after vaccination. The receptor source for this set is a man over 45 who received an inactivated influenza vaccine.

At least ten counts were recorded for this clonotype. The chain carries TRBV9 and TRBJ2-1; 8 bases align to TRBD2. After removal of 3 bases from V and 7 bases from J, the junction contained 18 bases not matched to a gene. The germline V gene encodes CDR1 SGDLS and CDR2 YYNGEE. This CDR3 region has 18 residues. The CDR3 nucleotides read TGTGCCAGCAGCGCGCGGGGGGCTAGCGCGAACCTGGGTAATGAGCAGTTCTTC. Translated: CASSARGASANLGNEQFF.

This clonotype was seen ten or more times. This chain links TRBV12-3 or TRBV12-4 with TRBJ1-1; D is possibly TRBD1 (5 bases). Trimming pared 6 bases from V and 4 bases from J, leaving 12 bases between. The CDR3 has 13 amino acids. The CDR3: CASSLGRGTEAFF. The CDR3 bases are TGTGCCAGCAGCCTAGGGAGGGGCACTGAAGCTTTCTTT.

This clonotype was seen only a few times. The CDR3 spells CASSGGIENEQYF. In DNA form, the CDR3 reads TGTGCCAGCAGTGGGGGTATCGAGAACGAGCAGTACTTC. J is TRBJ2-7 and V is TRBV6-6; D possibly matches TRBD1 or TRBD2 (5 bases each). V was trimmed by 5 bases and J by 5 bases, leaving 13 bases between them. Germline CDR1 MNHNY, CDR2 SVGAGI (reference sequence). CDR3 length: 13 residues.

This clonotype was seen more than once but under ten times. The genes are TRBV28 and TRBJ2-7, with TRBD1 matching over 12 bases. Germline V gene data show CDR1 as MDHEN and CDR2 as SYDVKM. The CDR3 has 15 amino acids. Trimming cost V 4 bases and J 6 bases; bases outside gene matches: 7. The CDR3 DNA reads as TGTGCCAGCAGTTCGACCGGGACAGGGGGCCGCGAGCAGTACTTC. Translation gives CASSSTGTGGREQYF.

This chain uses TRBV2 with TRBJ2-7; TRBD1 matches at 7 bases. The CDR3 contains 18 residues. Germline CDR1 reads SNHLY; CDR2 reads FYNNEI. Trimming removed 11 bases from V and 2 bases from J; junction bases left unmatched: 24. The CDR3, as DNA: TGTGCCCTCAGTCCCCTAGATTTTAGACAGGGACCTCCCTACGAGCAGTACTTC. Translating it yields CALSPLDFRQGPPYEQYF.

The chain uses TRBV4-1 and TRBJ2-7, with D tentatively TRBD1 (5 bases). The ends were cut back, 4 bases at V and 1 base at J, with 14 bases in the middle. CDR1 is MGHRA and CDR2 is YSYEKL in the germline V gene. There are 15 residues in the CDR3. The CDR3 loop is CASSLSGRASYEQYF. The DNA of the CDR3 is TGCGCCAGCAGCCTATCCGGCAGGGCGTCCTACGAGCAGTACTTC.

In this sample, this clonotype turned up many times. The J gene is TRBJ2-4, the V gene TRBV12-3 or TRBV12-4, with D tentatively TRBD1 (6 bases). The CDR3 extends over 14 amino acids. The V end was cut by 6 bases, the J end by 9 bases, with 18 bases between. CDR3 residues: CASSYGQSMGIQYF. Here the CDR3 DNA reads TGTGCCAGCAGCTATGGACAGTCGATGGGCATTCAGTACTTC.

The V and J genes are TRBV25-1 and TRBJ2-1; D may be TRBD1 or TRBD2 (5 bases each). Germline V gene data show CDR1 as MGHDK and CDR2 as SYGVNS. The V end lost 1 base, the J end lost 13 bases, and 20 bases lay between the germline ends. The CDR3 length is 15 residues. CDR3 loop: CASSEFSGSQAYQFF. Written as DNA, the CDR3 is TGTGCCAGCAGTGAATTCAGCGGTTCACAGGCATATCAGTTCTTC.